This T cell receptor beta chain is drawn from a study of cytomegalovirus exposure and HLA in healthy donors (dated by TCRdb to the late 2010s). Concerning the study at large: A later analysis indicated that the 120 or so validation repertoires were generated on the platform also employed for the roughly 730 repertoires of the first cohort. The study aimed to test whether signatures of past pathogen exposure could be identified by cataloging public T cell receptors. Besides the first cohort of around 670 subjects, a separate validation cohort made up of over 95 different subjects was used. To predict cytomegalovirus infection status, the study brought together high-throughput TCR immunosequencing, statistical association of individual TCRs with disease status, and machine learning. What the study reported, not specific to this receptor: Three of the identified cytomegalovirus-associated TCR beta chains were confirmed in vitro to be specific for cytomegalovirus antigens. A total of 150 to 200 TCR beta chains were listed by the study as associated with cytomegalovirus. While some public TCRs were present in many individuals, most TCR sequences turned up only very rarely across donors. A later analysis had no HLA typing for the validation cohort, so co-occurrence there was scored across all 110 or so repertoires. In a later analysis, TCRs clustered in the first cohort were found to also tend to co-occur in the 120 or so validation repertoires, with about 93% of cluster scores above 0. It was suggested by the authors that the approach could potentially be generalized to other disease states and immunological phenotypes. The classifier was reported to diagnose cytomegalovirus status with high specificity and sensitivity in both the original and validation cohorts.

Libraries were prepared through the immunoSEQ multiplex PCR assay. The paper's data handling went like this. A statistical classification framework was built for diagnosing cytomegalovirus status from the catalog of TCR beta chain sequences. TCRdb's version of the immuneACCESS table is confined to in-frame rearrangements and falls short of the full clone set. An unresolved V gene accounts for under half of the shortfall where checked; the remainder is of unknown origin. Clonal size and the V and J genes are those of that table, whereas D and trimming came from the DNA. The sample contains 85,000 to 130,000 clones, about 88% of them found a single time. Jointly, the top ten make up roughly 2% of the sample. As regards this clone: Its specific antigen is unknown. Base qualities are not at hand, and no much larger clone is one base apart.

The CDR1 and CDR2 encoded by the germline V gene (reference sequence) are MNHEY and SMNVEV. Germline trimming: 6 bases from V, 7 bases from J; junction bases outside gene matches: 6. The CDR3, cysteine through phenylalanine, is 14 amino acids long. The DNA shown is the 42-base CDR3, in frame from base 1. The donors were included in the validation cohort of over a hundred subjects, a group kept apart from the roughly 700-subject first cohort. The specimen sequenced was PBMCs. The chain was built from TRBV27 and TRBJ2-2, with 9 bases matching TRBD1. This sequence was found in a woman aged 18-29 years in good health and CMV-seropositive. The DNA reads TGTGCCAGCAGCCCGGGACAGGGTATCGGGGAGCTGTTTTTT. The encoded protein is CASSPGQGIGELFF.